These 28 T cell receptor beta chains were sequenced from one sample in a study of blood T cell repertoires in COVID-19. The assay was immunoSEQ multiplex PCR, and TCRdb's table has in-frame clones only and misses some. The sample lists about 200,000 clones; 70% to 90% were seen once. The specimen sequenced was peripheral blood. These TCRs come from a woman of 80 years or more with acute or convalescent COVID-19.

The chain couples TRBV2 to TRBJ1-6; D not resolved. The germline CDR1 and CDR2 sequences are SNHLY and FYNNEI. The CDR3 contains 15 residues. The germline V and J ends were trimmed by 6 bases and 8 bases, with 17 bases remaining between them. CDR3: CASRRIDGGYSPLHF. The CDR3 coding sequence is TGTGCCAGCAGACGAATAGACGGAGGTTATTCACCCCTCCACTTT. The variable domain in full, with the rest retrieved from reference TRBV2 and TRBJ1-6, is EPEVTQTPSHQVTQMGQEVILRCVPISNHLYFYWYRQILGQKVEFLVSFYNNEISEKSEIFDDQFSVERPDGSNFTLKIRSTKLEDSAMYFCASRRIDGGYSPLHFGNGTRLTVT.

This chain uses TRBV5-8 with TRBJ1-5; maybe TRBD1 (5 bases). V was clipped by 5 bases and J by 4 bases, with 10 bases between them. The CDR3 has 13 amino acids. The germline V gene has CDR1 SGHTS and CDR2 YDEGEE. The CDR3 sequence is CASRWGGNQPQHF. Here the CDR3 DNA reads TGTGCCAGCAGATGGGGGGGGAATCAGCCCCAGCATTTT.

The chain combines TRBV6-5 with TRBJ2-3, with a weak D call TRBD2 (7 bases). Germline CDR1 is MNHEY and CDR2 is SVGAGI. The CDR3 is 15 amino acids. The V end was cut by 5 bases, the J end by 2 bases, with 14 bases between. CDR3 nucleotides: TGTGCCAGCAGTCCGGGGGGCCGTTTCACAGATACGCAGTATTTT. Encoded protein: CASSPGGRFTDTQYF.

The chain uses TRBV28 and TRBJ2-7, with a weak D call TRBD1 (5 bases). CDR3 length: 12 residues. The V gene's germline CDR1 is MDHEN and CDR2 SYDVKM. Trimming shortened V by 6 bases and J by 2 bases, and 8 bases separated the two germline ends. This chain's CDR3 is CASRDTPYEQYF. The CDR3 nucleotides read TGTGCCAGCAGGGACACCCCCTACGAGCAGTACTTC. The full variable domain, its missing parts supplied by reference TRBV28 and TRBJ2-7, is DVKVTQSSRYLVKRTGEKVFLECVQDMDHENMFWYRQDPGLGLRLIYFSYDVKMKEKGDIPEGYSVSREKKERFSLILESASTNQTSMYLCASRDTPYEQYFGPGTRLTVT.

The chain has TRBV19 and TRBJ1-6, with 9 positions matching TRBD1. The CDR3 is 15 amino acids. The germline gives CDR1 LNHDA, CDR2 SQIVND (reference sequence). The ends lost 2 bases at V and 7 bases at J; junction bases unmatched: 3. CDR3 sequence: CASSILDRGNSPLHF. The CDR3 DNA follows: TGTGCCAGTAGTATATTAGACAGGGGGAATTCACCCCTCCACTTT.

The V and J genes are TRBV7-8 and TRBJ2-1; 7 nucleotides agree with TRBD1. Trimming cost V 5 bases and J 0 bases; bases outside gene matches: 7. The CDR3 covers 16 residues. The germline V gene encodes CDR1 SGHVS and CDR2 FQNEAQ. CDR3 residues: CASSPGQQSSYNEQFF. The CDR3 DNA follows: TGTGCCAGCAGCCCGGGACAGCAGAGCTCCTACAATGAGCAGTTCTTC.

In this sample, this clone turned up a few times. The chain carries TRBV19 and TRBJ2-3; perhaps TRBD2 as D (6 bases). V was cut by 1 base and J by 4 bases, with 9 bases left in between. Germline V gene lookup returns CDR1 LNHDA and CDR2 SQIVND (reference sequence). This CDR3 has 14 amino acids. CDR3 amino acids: CASSIGSGADTQYF. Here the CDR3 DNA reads TGTGCCAGTAGTATAGGGTCGGGGGCAGATACGCAGTATTTT.

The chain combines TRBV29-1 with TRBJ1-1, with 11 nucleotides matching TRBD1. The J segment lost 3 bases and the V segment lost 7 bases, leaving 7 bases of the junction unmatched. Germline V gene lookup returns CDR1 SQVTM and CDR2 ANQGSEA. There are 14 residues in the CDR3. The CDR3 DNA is TGCAGCGCCCGGACAGGGGGCAGGGACACTGAAGCTTTCTTT. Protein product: CSARTGGRDTEAFF. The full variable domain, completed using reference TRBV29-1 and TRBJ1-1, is SAVISQKPSRDICQRGTSLTIQCQVDSQVTMMFWYRQQPGQSLTLIATANQGSEATYESGFVIDKFPISRPNLTFSTLTVSNMSPEDSSIYLCSARTGGRDTEAFFGQGTRLTVV.

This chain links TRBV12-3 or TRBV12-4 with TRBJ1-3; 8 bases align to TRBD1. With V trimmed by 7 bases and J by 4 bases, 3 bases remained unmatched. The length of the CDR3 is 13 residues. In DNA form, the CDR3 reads TGTGCCAGCATCAGGACAGGGGGAAACACCATATATTTT. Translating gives CASIRTGGNTIYF.

The CDR3 bases are TGTGCCAGCAGGAGACAGGGTTCCAATTATGGCTACACCTTC. It is translated as CASRRQGSNYGYTF. The chain links TRBV6-5 to TRBJ1-2, with 7 bases that match TRBD1. The CDR3 loop spans 14 amino acids. V lost 6 bases, J lost 5 bases, and 9 bases stayed unmatched. The V gene's germline CDR1 is MNHEY and CDR2 SVGAGI.

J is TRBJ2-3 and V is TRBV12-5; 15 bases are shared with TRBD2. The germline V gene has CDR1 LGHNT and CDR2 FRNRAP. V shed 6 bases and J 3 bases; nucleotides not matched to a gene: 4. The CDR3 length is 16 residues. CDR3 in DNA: TGTGCTAGTGGCCCCGGGACTAGCGGGAGGACAGATACGCAGTATTTT. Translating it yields CASGPGTSGRTDTQYF.

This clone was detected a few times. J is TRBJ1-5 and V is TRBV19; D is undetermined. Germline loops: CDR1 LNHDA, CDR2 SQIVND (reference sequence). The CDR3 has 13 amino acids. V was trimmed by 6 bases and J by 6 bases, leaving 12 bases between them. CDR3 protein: CASSREGSQPQHF. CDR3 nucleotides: TGTGCCAGTAGCCGGGAGGGAAGTCAGCCCCAGCATTTT.

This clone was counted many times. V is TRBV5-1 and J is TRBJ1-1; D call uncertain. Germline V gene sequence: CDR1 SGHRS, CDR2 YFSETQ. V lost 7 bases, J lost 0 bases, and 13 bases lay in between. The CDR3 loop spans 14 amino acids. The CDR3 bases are TGCGCCAGCGGGCCGCGAGAGATGAACACTGAAGCTTTCTTT. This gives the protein CASGPREMNTEAFF.

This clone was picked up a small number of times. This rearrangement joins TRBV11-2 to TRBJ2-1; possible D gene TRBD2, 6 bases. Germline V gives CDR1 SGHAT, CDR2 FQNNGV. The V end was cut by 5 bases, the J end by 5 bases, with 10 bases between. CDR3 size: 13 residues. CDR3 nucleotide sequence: TGTGCCAGCAGCATGGGACTCAACAATGAGCAGTTCTTC. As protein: CASSMGLNNEQFF. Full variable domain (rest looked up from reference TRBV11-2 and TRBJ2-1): EAGVAQSPRYKIIEKRQSVAFWCNPISGHATLYWYQQILGQGPKLLIQFQNNGVVDDSQLPKDRFSAERLKGVDSTLKIQPAKLEDSAVYLCASSMGLNNEQFFGPGTRLTVL.

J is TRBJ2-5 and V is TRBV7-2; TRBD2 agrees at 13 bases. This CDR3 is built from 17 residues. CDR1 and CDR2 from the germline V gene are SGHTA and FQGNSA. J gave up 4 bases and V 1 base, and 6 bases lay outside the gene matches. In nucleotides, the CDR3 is TGTGCCAGCAGCTTAGGTTTTACTAGCGGGAGGGCAGAGACCCAGTACTTC. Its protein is CASSLGFTSGRAETQYF.

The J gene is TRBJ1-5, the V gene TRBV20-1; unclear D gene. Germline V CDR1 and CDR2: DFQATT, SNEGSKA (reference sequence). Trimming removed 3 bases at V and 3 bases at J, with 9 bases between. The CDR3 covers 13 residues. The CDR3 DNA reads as TGCAGTGCTAGTGGCGACAACAATCAGCCCCAGCATTTT. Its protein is CSASGDNNQPQHF.

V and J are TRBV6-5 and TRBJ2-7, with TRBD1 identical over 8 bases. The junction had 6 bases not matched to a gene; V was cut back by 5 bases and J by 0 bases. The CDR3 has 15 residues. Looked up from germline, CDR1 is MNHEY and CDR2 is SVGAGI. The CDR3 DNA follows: TGTGCCAGCAGTAGGACAGGGATGAGCTCCTACGAGCAGTACTTC. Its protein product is CASSRTGMSSYEQYF.

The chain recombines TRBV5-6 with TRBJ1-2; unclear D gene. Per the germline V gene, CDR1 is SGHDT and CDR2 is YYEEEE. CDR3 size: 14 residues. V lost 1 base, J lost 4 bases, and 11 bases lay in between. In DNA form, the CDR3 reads TGTGCCAGCAGCTTGCTTTACTCTTCCTATGGCTACACCTTC. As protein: CASSLLYSSYGYTF.

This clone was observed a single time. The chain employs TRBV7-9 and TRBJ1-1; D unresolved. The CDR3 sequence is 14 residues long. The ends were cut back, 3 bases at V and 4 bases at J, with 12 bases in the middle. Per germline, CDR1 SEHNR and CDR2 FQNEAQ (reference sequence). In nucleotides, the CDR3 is TGTGCCAGCAGCTTTGGGCAAGGGAGCACTGAAGCTTTCTTT. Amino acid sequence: CASSFGQGSTEAFF.

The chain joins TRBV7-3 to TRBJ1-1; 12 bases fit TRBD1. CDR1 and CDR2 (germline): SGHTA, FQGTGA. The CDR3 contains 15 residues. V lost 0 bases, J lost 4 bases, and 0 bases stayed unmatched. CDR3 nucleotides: TGTGCCAGCAGCTTAACGGGACAGGGGGCCACTGAAGCTTTCTTT. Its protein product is CASSLTGQGATEAFF.

As DNA, the CDR3 is TGTGCCAGCAGTTACTCGAGAAGGGGTAACTATGGCTACACCTTC. It specifies CASSYSRRGNYGYTF. The V and J genes are TRBV6-5 and TRBJ1-2, with D tentatively TRBD1 (5 bases). Per the germline V gene, CDR1 is MNHEY and CDR2 is SVGAGI. The CDR3 loop spans 15 amino acids. V was shortened by 0 bases and J by 1 base, with 9 bases between the two germline ends.

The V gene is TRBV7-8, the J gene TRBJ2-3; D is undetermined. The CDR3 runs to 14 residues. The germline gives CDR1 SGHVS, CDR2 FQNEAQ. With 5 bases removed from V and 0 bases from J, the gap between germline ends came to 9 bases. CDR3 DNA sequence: TGTGCCAGCAGCCTCCAGCGTAGCACAGATACGCAGTATTTT. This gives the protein CASSLQRSTDTQYF.

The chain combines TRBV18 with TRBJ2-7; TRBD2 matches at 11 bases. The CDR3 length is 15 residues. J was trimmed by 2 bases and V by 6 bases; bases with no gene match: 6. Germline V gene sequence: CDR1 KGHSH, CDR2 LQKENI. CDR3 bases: TGTGCCAGCTCTCAAACTAGCGGGGGAACCTACGAGCAGTACTTC. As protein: CASSQTSGGTYEQYF.

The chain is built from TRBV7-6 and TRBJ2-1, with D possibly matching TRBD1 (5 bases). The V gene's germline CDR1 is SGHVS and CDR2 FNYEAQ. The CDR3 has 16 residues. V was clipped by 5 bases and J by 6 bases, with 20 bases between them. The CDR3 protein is CASSPQAVADFNEQFF. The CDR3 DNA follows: TGTGCCAGCAGCCCACAGGCGGTTGCAGATTTCAATGAGCAGTTCTTC.

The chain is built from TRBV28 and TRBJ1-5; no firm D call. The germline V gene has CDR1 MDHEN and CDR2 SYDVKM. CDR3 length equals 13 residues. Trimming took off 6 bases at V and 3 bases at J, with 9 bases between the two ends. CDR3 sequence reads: CASSQIFNQPQHF. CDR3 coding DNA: TGTGCCAGCAGCCAAATTTTCAATCAGCCCCAGCATTTT.

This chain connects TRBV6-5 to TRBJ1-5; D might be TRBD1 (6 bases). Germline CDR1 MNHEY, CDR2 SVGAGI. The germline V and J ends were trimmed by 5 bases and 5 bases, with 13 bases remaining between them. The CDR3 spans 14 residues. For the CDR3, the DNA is TGTGCCAGCAGTACCCGACAGGCGTATCAGCCCCAGCATTTT. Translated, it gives CASSTRQAYQPQHF.

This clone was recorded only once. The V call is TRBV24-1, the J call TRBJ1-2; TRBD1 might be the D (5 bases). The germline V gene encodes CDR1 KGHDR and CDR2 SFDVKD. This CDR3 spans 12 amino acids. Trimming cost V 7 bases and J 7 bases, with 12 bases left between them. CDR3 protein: CATRGGVGGYTF. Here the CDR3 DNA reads TGTGCCACCAGGGGGGGGGTCGGTGGCTACACCTTC.

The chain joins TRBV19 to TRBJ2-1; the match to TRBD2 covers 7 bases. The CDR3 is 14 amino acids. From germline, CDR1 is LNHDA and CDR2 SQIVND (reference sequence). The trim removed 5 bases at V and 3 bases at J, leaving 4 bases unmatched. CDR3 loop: CASSWRGNYNEQFF. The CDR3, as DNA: TGTGCCAGTAGTTGGCGGGGGAACTACAATGAGCAGTTCTTC. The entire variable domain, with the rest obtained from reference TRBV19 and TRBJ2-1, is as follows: DGGITQSPKYLFRKEGQNVTLSCEQNLNHDAMYWYRQDPGQGLRLIYYSQIVNDFQKGDIAEGYSVSREKKESFPLTVTSAQKNPTAFYLCASSWRGNYNEQFFGPGTRLTVL.